Sequencing of this T cell receptor beta chain was carried out in a study of regulatory T cells in long-lasting Graves disease. Study overall: Antithyroid drug use was under 3 months in newly diagnosed Graves' patients.

Time point reported: newly diagnosed GD, antithyroid drugs for less than 3 months. Following extraction of RNA from PBMCs, that RNA was used to make the TCR library. Libraries of TCR beta came from iRepertoire HTBI primers plus Arm-PCR of CDR3 regions. TCRdb passed the multiplex PCR reads through MiXCR, listing each CDR3 protein once. Of roughly 500,000 distinct CDR3 sequences detected, 11% to 15% appear once; the ten largest clones hold approximately 19%. This clonotype appeared many times. What it recognizes is unknown. Germline-derived CDR1 and CDR2 are MGHRA and YSYEKL. The CDR3 is made up of 14 amino acids. Trimming stripped 0 bases from V and 8 bases from J, with 10 bases between. Points from the study as a whole: Sample size, which was small, may have reduced accuracy.

This same sample was also taken into another study, of T cells in Graves' hyperthyroidism and ophthalmopathy. From that study: Patients were aged 18 to 65, had disease duration under 2 months, and had newly diagnosed hyperthyroidism.

The sample consisted of peripheral blood mononuclear cells (PBMCs), taken at new diagnosis, from a patient treated with antithyroid drugs. J is TRBJ1-4 and V is TRBV4-1, with D possibly TRBD1 on 6 matching bases. This clonotype originated in a woman in her fifties or sixties with Graves disease. The CDR3 reads CASSQEQGGEKLFF. The CDR3 nucleotides are TGCGCCAGCAGCCAAGAACAGGGCGGAGAAAAACTGTTTTTT.